One and the same sample provided the 12 T cell receptor beta chains below, sequenced in a study of beta chain features in type 1 diabetes. Their cognate antigens are unknown. As every portion of the isolated RNA was reverse transcribed, the sequencing read expressed TCRB transcripts. The protocol was immunoSEQ multiplex PCR, while the TCRdb copy is restricted to in-frame clones and leaves out a portion. The sample holds fewer than 350,000 clones, about 15% seen once. Broader study findings: TCRB CDR3s were moderately but significantly shorter in Type 1 diabetes patients in all four CD4+ subsets.

Material: naive CD4+ T cells from blood. Source of these receptors: a man between 18 and 35 years old with type 1 diabetes.

The chain couples TRBV30 to TRBJ2-1, with D perhaps TRBD1 (5 bases). This CDR3 is 11 amino acids long. V was pared by 8 bases and J by 4 bases, with 9 bases between. Germline V CDR1 and CDR2: GTSNPN, SVGIG (reference sequence). The CDR3 spells CAGTGYNEQFF. The CDR3 DNA reads as TGTGCCGGAACAGGTTACAATGAGCAGTTCTTC.

This clone was seen more than once but under ten times. CDR3 DNA: TGTGCCAGCAGCTCCCTCGGAGGCCACCAAGGCTACAATGAGCAGTTCTTC. This translates into CASSSLGGHQGYNEQFF. The chain couples TRBV7-9 to TRBJ2-1, with a weak D call TRBD2 (5 bases). The germline CDR1 and CDR2 sequences are SEHNR and FQNEAQ (reference sequence). CDR3 length: 17 amino acids. Trimming removed 4 bases at V and 3 bases at J, with 19 bases between.

A few counts support this clone. V usage is TRBV9 and J usage is TRBJ2-3; D might be TRBD2 (5 bases). Germline CDR1 and CDR2: SGDLS and YYNGEE. The CDR3 covers 12 residues. The V end was cut by 2 bases, the J end by 5 bases, with 6 bases between. CDR3 residues: CASSVGGDTQYF. The CDR3 region has the DNA TGTGCCAGCAGCGTCGGAGGAGATACGCAGTATTTT.

This clone has only a few counts. The J gene is TRBJ2-3, the V gene TRBV5-4; D not resolved. Germline V gives CDR1 SGHNT, CDR2 YYREEE (reference sequence). The V end was cut by 10 bases, the J end by 2 bases, with 17 bases between. CDR3 length equals 14 residues. The CDR3 DNA follows: TGTGCCTCCAAGCCCGATTGGTCCACAGATACGCAGTATTTT. It encodes CASKPDWSTDTQYF.

A few counts support this clone. The gene calls are TRBV7-6 and TRBJ2-3, with a tentative D call TRBD1 (6 bases). The V end lost 5 bases, the J end lost 1 base, and 13 bases lay between the germline ends. The CDR3 runs 15 residues. In germline, CDR1 is SGHVS, CDR2 FNYEAQ. The CDR3 DNA reads as TGTGCCAGCAGCGCCAGGGGTGGTGGCACAGATACGCAGTATTTT. It yields the protein CASSARGGGTDTQYF.

This clone was counted only a few times. This chain joins TRBV30 and TRBJ2-5, with D possibly being TRBD1 (6 bases). This CDR3 has 12 amino acids. Per germline, CDR1 GTSNPN and CDR2 SVGIG (reference sequence). The V end was cut by 6 bases, the J end by 5 bases, with 13 bases between. The CDR3 loop is CACKGVRETQYF. The CDR3 DNA follows: TGTGCCTGCAAGGGGGTGCGGGAGACCCAGTACTTC.

J is TRBJ1-4 and V is TRBV7-2; 8 positions agree with TRBD1. Germline CDR1 is SGHTA and CDR2 is FQGNSA. The CDR3 loop spans 17 amino acids. Unmatched junction bases numbered 11, after V lost 1 base and J lost 7 bases. CDR3 amino acids: CASSLGPGGLGGEKLFF. The CDR3 nucleotides are TGTGCCAGCAGCTTAGGGCCAGGGGGCCTCGGGGGTGAAAAACTGTTTTTT. The full variable domain, in which reference TRBV7-2 and TRBJ1-4 provide the parts outside the CDR3, is GAGVSQSPSNKVTEKGKDVELRCDPISGHTALYWYRQSLGQGLEFLIYFQGNSAPDKSGLPSDRFSAERTGGSVSTLTIQRTQQEDSAVYLCASSLGPGGLGGEKLFFGSGTQLSVL.

This clone turned up a few times. The chain uses TRBV6-1 and TRBJ2-7; D is undetermined. The CDR3 covers 11 residues. The germline V gene encodes CDR1 MNHNS and CDR2 SASEGT. V lost 7 bases to trimming and J lost 6 bases, with 10 bases between them. The CDR3 is CASIDKREQYF. The CDR3 bases are TGTGCCAGCATTGACAAGCGCGAGCAGTACTTC.

The gene calls are TRBV9 and TRBJ2-1; 12 nucleotides match TRBD2. Germline V gene sequence: CDR1 SGDLS, CDR2 YYNGEE. The CDR3 runs to 15 residues. V was pared by 4 bases and J by 4 bases, with 3 bases of the junction left unmatched. CDR3 nucleotide sequence: TGTGCCAGCAGCTTTACTAGCGGGGGGTACAATGAGCAGTTCTTC. This gives the protein CASSFTSGGYNEQFF.

The chain combines TRBV7-2 with TRBJ2-5; D remains ambiguous. Trimming left V 3 bases short and J 0 bases short, with 5 bases between. CDR3 length: 13 residues. Germline CDR1 and CDR2: SGHTA and FQGNSA. The CDR3 here is CASSFYNQETQYF. The CDR3 DNA follows: TGTGCCAGCAGCTTTTACAACCAAGAGACCCAGTACTTC.

V is TRBV7-2 and J is TRBJ2-5, with D possibly being TRBD1 (7 bases). CDR3 length equals 15 residues. Germline V gene sequence: CDR1 SGHTA, CDR2 FQGNSA. Trimming pared 3 bases from V and 4 bases from J, leaving 15 bases between. The CDR3 protein is CASSLAGGMAETQYF. CDR3 coding DNA: TGTGCCAGCAGCTTGGCAGGGGGGATGGCAGAGACCCAGTACTTC.

This chain connects TRBV5-6 to TRBJ1-6; 7 positions match TRBD1. CDR1 and CDR2 from the germline V gene are SGHDT and YYEEEE. The CDR3 length is 16 residues. V shed 3 bases and J 7 bases; nucleotides not matched to a gene: 10. The CDR3 loop is CASSSLRQGQNSPLHF. DNA for the CDR3: TGTGCCAGCAGCTCGCTCCGACAGGGACAAAATTCACCCCTCCACTTT.